Listed below are T cell receptor beta chains from one sample, sequenced in a study of shared clonotypes between healthy human individuals. Generated by immunoSEQ multiplex PCR, the TCRdb table keeps only in-frame clones and is missing some. The table includes approximately 250,000 clones, over 50% detected once. Sequencing input: memory CD4+ T cells sorted from blood. These TCRs come from a man aged 25-45 years in good health. Each CDR3 is given with its conserved first and last residue. The D gene is left open where the match is weak. Clone size is shown for a subset of rows, as once, few, many or a class of expanded clone.

d_gene,v_gene,abundance,j_gene,len,CDR3nt,CDR3aa
TRBD1,TRBV6-5,NA,TRBJ1-5,14,TGTGCCAGCAGTAAACAGGGGCGAGATCAGCCCCAGCATTTT,CASSKQGRDQPQHF
NA,TRBV11-2,NA,TRBJ2-7,11,TGTGCCAGCAGCTTTGACCAGGAGCAGTACTTC,CASSFDQEQYF
NA,TRBV7-6,NA,TRBJ2-5,14,TGTGCCAGCAGCTTAGGGAATAGCTGGGAGACCCAGTACTTC,CASSLGNSWETQYF
NA,TRBV6-6,NA,TRBJ2-7,14,TGTGCCAGCAGCAGACTTGACAGTTTGTACGAGCAGTACTTC,CASSRLDSLYEQYF
NA,TRBV25-1,NA,TRBJ2-2,15,TGTGCCAGCAGTGATTCGGAGATTTCCACCGGGGAGCTGTTTTTT,CASSDSEISTGELFF
TRBD2,TRBV5-1,NA,TRBJ2-1,15,TGCGCCAGCAGCTTGGTAGCGGGAGGGCCAAATGAGCAGTTCTTC,CASSLVAGGPNEQFF
NA,TRBV27,NA,TRBJ1-2,14,TGTGCCAGCAGTCCCCGGGGGGTACGGGATGGCTACACCTTC,CASSPRGVRDGYTF
NA,TRBV19,NA,TRBJ2-1,15,TGTGCCAGTAGTATAGCAACCAGCCCTGATAATGAGCAGTTCTTC,CASSIATSPDNEQFF
NA,TRBV7-9,NA,TRBJ1-1,14,TGTGCCAGCAGCTTAGTAGGGGGGAACACTGAAGCTTTCTTT,CASSLVGGNTEAFF
TRBD1,TRBV14,NA,TRBJ1-1,16,TGTGCCAGCAGCCAAGATCCGGGACAGAGGAACACTGAAGCTTTCTTT,CASSQDPGQRNTEAFF
NA,TRBV10-1,NA,TRBJ2-3,14,TGCGCCAGCAGTGCGGGGTTAGAGCCAGATACGCAGTATTTT,CASSAGLEPDTQYF
NA,TRBV6-5,NA,TRBJ1-2,14,TGTGCCAGCAGTTCGACGGGACGGGGTAAAAGCTACACCTTC,CASSSTGRGKSYTF
TRBD1,TRBV19,NA,TRBJ2-1,14,TGTGCCAGTAGTAGGGACAGGGACGGCAATGAGCAGTTCTTC,CASSRDRDGNEQFF
NA,TRBV28,NA,TRBJ1-1,13,TGTGCCAGCAGTTTCTCGGTTCCCCCTGAAGCTTTCTTT,CASSFSVPPEAFF
TRBD2,TRBV11-2,few,TRBJ2-3,15,TGTGCCAGCAGCTTACACTCGGGGGGAACAGATACGCAGTATTTT,CASSLHSGGTDTQYF
NA,TRBV4-1,NA,TRBJ2-7,14,TGCGCCAGCAGCCGGGGACTGAACTCCTACGAGCAGTACTTC,CASSRGLNSYEQYF
TRBD2,TRBV28,NA,TRBJ2-2,16,TGTGCCAGCAGTTTCGGGGGGGTAGCGAACACCGGGGAGCTGTTTTTT,CASSFGGVANTGELFF
TRBD2,TRBV30,NA,TRBJ2-5,16,TGTGCCTTTGCTCTAGCGGGATCCCCTTACCAAGAGACCCAGTACTTC,CAFALAGSPYQETQYF
NA,TRBV5-4,once,TRBJ2-5,14,TGTGCCAGCAGCTTGGACAGACGTCAAGAGACCCAGTACTTC,CASSLDRRQETQYF
NA,TRBV7-9,NA,TRBJ1-1,11,TGTGCCAGCAGCTTATCAGCTGAAGCTTTCTTT,CASSLSAEAFF
NA,TRBV15,few,TRBJ2-2,14,TGTGCCACCGAGACCCTCAGGGGAACCGGGGAGCTGTTTTTT,CATETLRGTGELFF
TRBD1,TRBV2,once,TRBJ2-2,15,TGTGCCAGCACTACGAATGGACAGGTTCCCGGGGAGCTGTTTTTT,CASTTNGQVPGELFF
TRBD2,TRBV5-4,NA,TRBJ2-2,16,TGTGCCAGCAGCTTGGGTCTAGCGGTGAACACCGGGGAGCTGTTTTTT,CASSLGLAVNTGELFF
TRBD1,TRBV2,NA,TRBJ2-3,14,TGTGCCAGCAGAGACAGGGTCGGCGCAGATACGCAGTATTTT,CASRDRVGADTQYF
NA,TRBV7-6,NA,TRBJ2-1,15,TGTGCCAGCAGCCCCCGTGGTAGTCTCTACAATGAGCAGTTCTTC,CASSPRGSLYNEQFF
NA,TRBV28,NA,TRBJ2-2,16,TGTGCCAGCAGTGCTATCACAGCGCCGTACACCGGGGAGCTGTTTTTT,CASSAITAPYTGELFF
TRBD1,TRBV18,few,TRBJ2-2,16,TGTGCCAGCCATGGACAGGGGCCTACCAACACCGGGGAGCTGTTTTTT,CASHGQGPTNTGELFF
NA,TRBV19,NA,TRBJ2-7,15,TGTGCCAGTAGTATAGTGGGCTCACCTAACTACGAGCAGTACTTC,CASSIVGSPNYEQYF
NA,TRBV10-3,NA,TRBJ2-7,14,TGTGCCATCAGTGATATACTAGTGGGGTACGAGCAGTACTTC,CAISDILVGYEQYF
NA,TRBV27,NA,TRBJ2-7,13,TGTGCCAGCCGGAGGGGGGTTGGCTACGAGCAGTACTTC,CASRRGVGYEQYF
TRBD1,TRBV5-1,NA,TRBJ2-1,15,TGCGCCAGCAGCTTCTCGGACAGGGTTTACAATGAGCAGTTCTTC,CASSFSDRVYNEQFF
TRBD1,TRBV11-2,NA,TRBJ2-2,15,TGTGCCAGCAGCTTGGGACAGGGGTACACCGGGGAGCTGTTTTTT,CASSLGQGYTGELFF
NA,TRBV5-1,NA,TRBJ1-4,14,TGCGCCAGCAGCTACGGGACGGGAAATGAAAAACTGTTTTTT,CASSYGTGNEKLFF
NA,TRBV6-6,NA,TRBJ1-5,14,TGTGCCAGCAGTTATACGGTTCCAGACCAGCCCCAGCATTTT,CASSYTVPDQPQHF
TRBD1,TRBV7-3,NA,TRBJ1-1,14,TGTGCCAGCAGCATGACCGGGACAGGGAGGGAAGCTTTCTTT,CASSMTGTGREAFF
TRBD2,TRBV11-2,NA,TRBJ2-7,15,TGTGCCAGCAGCTCGATAGCGGGAGGACCCTACGAGCAGTACTTC,CASSSIAGGPYEQYF
NA,TRBV28,few,TRBJ2-7,14,TGTGCCAGCAGCATGAGGGGAGAGTCCTACGAGCAGTACTTC,CASSMRGESYEQYF
NA,TRBV11-2,NA,TRBJ1-2,13,TGTGCCAGCAGCCCGGGGGCTAGGTATGGCTACACCTTC,CASSPGARYGYTF
NA,TRBV19,NA,TRBJ2-7,15,TGTGCCAGTAGTATTATCGGGGCGGGAACCTACGAGCAGTACTTC,CASSIIGAGTYEQYF
NA,TRBV5-1,NA,TRBJ2-7,13,TGCGCCAGCAGCTCGCCGCCGACCTACGAGCAGTACTTC,CASSSPPTYEQYF
NA,TRBV30,few,TRBJ2-5,15,TGTGCCTGGAGTGTGCAGGGGGGAGGCCGAGAGACCCAGTACTTC,CAWSVQGGGRETQYF